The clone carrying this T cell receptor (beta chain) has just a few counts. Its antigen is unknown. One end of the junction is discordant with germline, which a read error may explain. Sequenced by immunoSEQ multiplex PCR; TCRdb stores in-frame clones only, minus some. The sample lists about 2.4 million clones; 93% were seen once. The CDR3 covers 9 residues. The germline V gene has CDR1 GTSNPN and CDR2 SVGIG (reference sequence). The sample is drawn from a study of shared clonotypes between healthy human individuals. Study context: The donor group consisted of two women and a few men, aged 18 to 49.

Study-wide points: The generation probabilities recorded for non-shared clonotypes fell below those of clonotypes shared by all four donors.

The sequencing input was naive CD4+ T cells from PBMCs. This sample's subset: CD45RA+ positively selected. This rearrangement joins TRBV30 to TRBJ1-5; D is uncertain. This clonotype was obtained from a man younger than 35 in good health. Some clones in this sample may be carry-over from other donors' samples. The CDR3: CAAIPPGYF. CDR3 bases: TGTGCCGCAATACCTCCGGGTTATTTT. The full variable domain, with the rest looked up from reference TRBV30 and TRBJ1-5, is SQTIHQWPATLVQPVGSPLSLECTVEGTSNPNLYWYRQAAGRGLQLLFYSVGIGQISSEVPQNLSASRPQDRQFILSSKKLLLSDSGFYLCAAIPPGYFGDGTRLSIL.